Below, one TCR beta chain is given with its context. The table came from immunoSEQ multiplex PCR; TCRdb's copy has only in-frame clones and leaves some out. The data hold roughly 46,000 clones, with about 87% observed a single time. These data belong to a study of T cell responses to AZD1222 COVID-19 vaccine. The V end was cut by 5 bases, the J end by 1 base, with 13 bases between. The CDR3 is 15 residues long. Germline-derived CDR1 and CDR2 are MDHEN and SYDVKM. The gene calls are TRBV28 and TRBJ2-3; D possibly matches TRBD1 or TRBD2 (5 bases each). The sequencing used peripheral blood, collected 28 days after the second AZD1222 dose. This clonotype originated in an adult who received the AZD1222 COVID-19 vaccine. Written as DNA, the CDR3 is TGTGCCAGCAGTCTTGGGGGAGCGGGCACAGATACGCAGTATTTT. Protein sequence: CASSLGGAGTDTQYF.